These 31 T cell receptor beta chains originate from one sample sequenced in a study of PD-L1 blockade in urothelial cancer. Sample time point: peripheral blood 6 weeks after treatment start. The protocol was immunoSEQ multiplex PCR, while the TCRdb copy is restricted to in-frame clones and leaves out a portion. The repertoire holds about 40,000 clones, with about 88% as singletons. Sample: PBMCs, taken around atezolizumab (anti-PD-L1) treatment. The source of these receptors is a man in his sixties or seventies with urothelial cancer.

This chain links TRBV5-1 with TRBJ1-1, with D maybe TRBD1 (6 bases). This CDR3 spans 13 amino acids. Trimming left V 4 bases short and J 3 bases short, with 10 bases between. Germline-derived CDR1 and CDR2 are SGHRS and YFSETQ. The CDR3 DNA reads as TGCGCCAGCAGCCCGCGACAGGACACTGAAGCTTTCTTT. It codes for CASSPRQDTEAFF.

This sequence joins TRBV5-4 and TRBJ2-2; D is possibly TRBD1 (6 bases). This CDR3 has 16 amino acids. The ends were cut back, 3 bases at V and 3 bases at J, with 15 bases in the middle. Per the germline V gene, CDR1 is SGHNT and CDR2 is YYREEE (reference sequence). The CDR3 DNA follows: TGTGCCAGCAGCTCTGGACAGACGCGCGACACCGGGGAGCTGTTTTTT. Amino acids: CASSSGQTRDTGELFF.

This clone was counted between two and nine times. This rearrangement joins TRBV29-1 to TRBJ2-7; 12 nucleotides line up with TRBD1. CDR1 is SQVTM and CDR2 is ANQGSEA in the germline V gene. The CDR3 spans 13 residues. After removal of 6 bases from V and 4 bases from J, the junction contained 4 bases not matched to a gene. DNA for the CDR3: TGCAGCGTGGGGACAGGGGGCTTGTACGAGCAGTACTTC. It yields the protein CSVGTGGLYEQYF.

J is TRBJ2-7 and V is TRBV5-1, with 11 bases matching TRBD2. The junction had 12 bases not matched to a gene; V was cut back by 4 bases and J by 0 bases. CDR3 length: 18 residues. Germline lookup yields CDR1 SGHRS and CDR2 YFSETQ. The CDR3, as DNA: TGCGCCAGCAGCGGGAGACTAGCGGGAACAATAGCCTCCTACGAGCAGTACTTC. It translates to CASSGRLAGTIASYEQYF.

The rearrangement links TRBV28 to TRBJ1-1, with D perhaps matching TRBD1 (5 bases). The CDR3 runs to 13 residues. Germline V gene sequence: CDR1 MDHEN, CDR2 SYDVKM. Between the trimmed V and J ends, which lost 3 bases and 8 bases, there was a span of 13 bases. This CDR3 is CASSLGRGREAFF. The CDR3 DNA reads as TGTGCCAGCAGTTTGGGACGGGGGAGGGAAGCTTTCTTT.

The count of this clone is one. V and J are TRBV28 and TRBJ1-5; D not resolved. The CDR3 extends over 14 amino acids. The V gene lost 4 bases and the J gene lost 7 bases, with 14 bases spanning the gap. CDR1 and CDR2 from the germline V gene are MDHEN and SYDVKM. Written as DNA, the CDR3 is TGTGCCAGCAGTTACCGGGTCCGCGGACAGCCCCAGCATTTT. It encodes CASSYRVRGQPQHF. Using reference TRBV28 and TRBJ1-5 for the parts outside the CDR3, the full variable domain is DVKVTQSSRYLVKRTGEKVFLECVQDMDHENMFWYRQDPGLGLRLIYFSYDVKMKEKGDIPEGYSVSREKKERFSLILESASTNQTSMYLCASSYRVRGQPQHFGDGTRLSIL.

The chain joins TRBV9 to TRBJ2-1; possibly TRBD2 for D (6 bases). CDR1 SGDLS and CDR2 YYNGEE come from the germline V gene. V was clipped by 0 bases and J by 4 bases, with 8 bases between them. CDR3 size: 14 residues. CDR3 amino acids: CASSVGGLYNEQFF. In DNA form, the CDR3 reads TGTGCCAGCAGCGTAGGGGGACTGTACAATGAGCAGTTCTTC.

The rearrangement joins TRBV11-2 to TRBJ2-1, with 15 nucleotides matching TRBD2. This CDR3 has 15 amino acids. The V and J ends lost 5 bases and 6 bases, in that order; junction bases with no gene match: 2. Germline values: CDR1 SGHAT, CDR2 FQNNGV. CDR3 nucleotide sequence: TGTGCCAGCAGCGCGGGACTAGCGGGAGGCAATGAGCAGTTCTTC. Protein product: CASSAGLAGGNEQFF.

In this sample, this clone turned up once. CDR3 loop: CASSLGLEAGPVQFF. CDR3 nucleotide sequence: TGTGCCAGCAGCTTAGGGTTGGAAGCGGGGCCTGTGCAGTTCTTC. The chain couples TRBV11-2 to TRBJ2-1; 7 nucleotides align to TRBD2. This CDR3 spans 15 amino acids. V dropped 1 base and J dropped 12; count of bases not matched to a gene: 12. Germline CDR1 is SGHAT and CDR2 is FQNNGV.

The chain recombines TRBV5-1 with TRBJ2-1; the D gene is possibly TRBD2 (5 bases). Between the trimmed V and J ends, which lost 0 bases and 6 bases, there was a span of 10 bases. The germline V gene has CDR1 SGHRS and CDR2 YFSETQ. This CDR3 comprises 14 residues. The CDR3 sequence: CASSLGGPFNEQFF. CDR3 DNA sequence: TGCGCCAGCAGCTTGGGAGGGCCGTTCAATGAGCAGTTCTTC.

The chain carries TRBV13 and TRBJ1-1; D possibly corresponds to TRBD1 (6 bases). This CDR3 is 15 amino acids long. The germline V gene has CDR1 PRHDT and CDR2 FYEKMQ (reference sequence). V lost 3 bases, J lost 0 bases, and 11 bases lay in between. In DNA, the CDR3 is TGTGCCAGCAGCTTCATGGACAGCATGAACACTGAAGCTTTCTTT. It encodes CASSFMDSMNTEAFF.

The chain is built from TRBV30 and TRBJ1-4; D unresolved. The germline gives CDR1 GTSNPN, CDR2 SVGIG (reference sequence). Between the trimmed V and J ends, which lost 5 bases and 3 bases, there was a span of 10 bases. The CDR3 contains 13 residues. CDR3 protein: CAWDRSANEKLFF. The CDR3 region has the DNA TGTGCCTGGGATAGATCTGCTAATGAAAAACTGTTTTTT.

The chain recombines TRBV6-1 with TRBJ2-2, with TRBD2 as a possible D gene (5 bases). The V end lost 6 bases, the J end lost 6 bases, and 17 bases lay between the germline ends. The CDR3 runs 15 residues. CDR1 MNHNS and CDR2 SASEGT come from the germline V gene. The CDR3, as DNA: TGTGCCAGCAGGGACGGCGTAGCGCAGTCCGGGGAGCTGTTTTTT. It yields the protein CASRDGVAQSGELFF.

This rearrangement joins TRBV28 to TRBJ2-2; D unclear. CDR3 size: 18 residues. The ends were cut back, 10 bases at V and 3 bases at J, with 27 bases in the middle. Germline CDR1 is MDHEN and CDR2 is SYDVKM. The CDR3 sequence: CATKLKLALARHTGELFF. DNA for the CDR3: TGTGCCACCAAATTAAAGCTGGCTCTGGCCAGGCACACCGGGGAGCTGTTTTTT.

V gene TRBV18 combines with J gene TRBJ2-7; 7 nucleotides match TRBD1. Germline CDR1 and CDR2: KGHSH and LQKENI. V lost 1 base and J lost 3; bases outside the gene matches: 6. This CDR3 region has 15 residues. CDR3 sequence (DNA): TGTGCCAGCTCACCACGGGCAGGGGGTAACTACGAGCAGTACTTC. This gives the protein CASSPRAGGNYEQYF.

CDR3 sequence: CASKVQGRVEKLFF. In DNA, the CDR3 is TGTGCCAGCAAAGTGCAGGGCCGCGTCGAAAAACTGTTTTTT. This chain connects TRBV6-1 to TRBJ1-4; TRBD1 is a possible D gene (5 bases). The CDR3 is 14 amino acids. CDR1 and CDR2 (germline): MNHNS, SASEGT. V was cut by 7 bases and J by 8 bases, with 17 bases left in between.

The chain uses TRBV5-8 and TRBJ1-2, with D perhaps matching TRBD1 (6 bases). Germline V CDR1 and CDR2: SGHTS, YDEGEE. CDR3 length: 19 amino acids. Trimming cost V 0 bases and J 4 bases, with 25 bases left between them. As DNA, the CDR3 is TGTGCCAGCAGCTTGGACTCTTCGCCGAGCAGGGGCCGTTCCTATGGCTACACCTTC. Its protein is CASSLDSSPSRGRSYGYTF.

The genes are TRBV6-1 and TRBJ2-1, with 7 bases matching TRBD2. V trimming: 3 bases; J trimming: 9 bases; junction bases outside the gene matches: 5. Per the germline V gene, CDR1 is MNHNS and CDR2 is SASEGT. There are 13 residues in the CDR3. The CDR3 nucleotides are TGTGCCAGCAGTGAGTGGGGGGGTAGTGAGCAGTTCTTC. Amino acid sequence: CASSEWGGSEQFF.

The chain carries TRBV5-1 and TRBJ2-5; 8 bases are a match to TRBD1. Germline-derived CDR1 and CDR2 are SGHRS and YFSETQ. The junction had 10 bases not matched to a gene; V was cut back by 5 bases and J by 4 bases. This CDR3 comprises 15 residues. CDR3 sequence: CASSAPGQGAETQYF. CDR3 in DNA: TGCGCCAGCAGTGCTCCTGGGCAGGGGGCAGAGACCCAGTACTTC.

This clone was counted a single time. This sequence joins TRBV6-5 and TRBJ2-3, with TRBD2 matching over 10 bases. The germline V gene has CDR1 MNHEY and CDR2 SVGAGI. The CDR3 runs to 16 residues. Germline trimming cut 2 bases from V and 6 bases from J; bases unmatched to any gene: 8. The CDR3 DNA sequence: TGTGCCAGCAGTTACCCATTGGCTAGCGGGAGTGATACGCAGTATTTT. Translated: CASSYPLASGSDTQYF.

This clone was counted a single time. The rearrangement links TRBV19 to TRBJ1-5, with D possibly matching TRBD1 (5 bases). V gave up 1 base and J gave up 4 bases, with 17 bases separating them. Germline CDR1 reads LNHDA; CDR2 reads SQIVND (reference sequence). This CDR3 spans 17 amino acids. CDR3 DNA: TGTGCCAGTAGTATAGGGCGGGGCCCCTTAGGAAATCAGCCCCAGCATTTT. Amino acid sequence: CASSIGRGPLGNQPQHF.

This clone was counted once. The chain uses TRBV7-3 and TRBJ2-3; D is unresolved. Trimming cost V 8 bases and J 4 bases, with 16 bases left between them. Germline V gives CDR1 SGHTA, CDR2 FQGTGA. This CDR3 contains 14 residues. CDR3 bases: TGTGCCAGCGGAGATATTTCCACCCCAGATACGCAGTATTTT. Translation: CASGDISTPDTQYF.

The rearrangement joins TRBV2 to TRBJ2-7, with 9 nucleotides matching TRBD1. J was trimmed by 4 bases and V by 9 bases; bases with no gene match: 4. This CDR3 contains 12 residues. Germline V lookup: CDR1 SNHLY, CDR2 FYNNEI. In DNA, the CDR3 is TGTGCCAGTGACAGGGGGGGGTACGAGCAGTACTTC. It specifies CASDRGGYEQYF.

The V and J genes are TRBV7-9 and TRBJ2-5; TRBD1 agrees at 9 bases. The CDR3 runs to 15 residues. Germline V gene data show CDR1 as SEHNR and CDR2 as FQNEAQ (reference sequence). The junction had 7 bases not matched to a gene; V was cut back by 4 bases and J by 4 bases. The CDR3 DNA reads TGTGCCAGCAGCTCAGAACAGGGGGCGGGAGAGACCCAGTACTTC. Translated: CASSSEQGAGETQYF. The entire variable domain, with the rest obtained from reference TRBV7-9 and TRBJ2-5, is as follows: DTGVSQNPRHKITKRGQNVTFRCDPISEHNRLYWYRQTLGQGPEFLTYFQNEAQLEKSRLLSDRFSAERPKGSFSTLEIQRTEQGDSAMYLCASSSEQGAGETQYFGPGTRLLVL.

The rearrangement links TRBV7-9 to TRBJ2-7; 9 positions agree with TRBD2. This CDR3 is built from 16 residues. Per germline, CDR1 SEHNR and CDR2 FQNEAQ (reference sequence). Losses at the gene ends were 5 bases for V and 2 bases for J; bases not matched to a gene: 10. The CDR3 nucleotides are TGTGCCAGCAGCCCCTTAGGCGGGAGGGCCCCCTACGAGCAGTACTTC. Encoded protein: CASSPLGGRAPYEQYF.

The genes are TRBV30 and TRBJ2-3; 9 nucleotides agree with TRBD2. Germline V gives CDR1 GTSNPN, CDR2 SVGIG (reference sequence). Trimming removed 1 base from V and 0 bases from J; junction bases left unmatched: 8. The CDR3 has 17 amino acids. The CDR3 region is CAWSGGLARFSTDTQYF. CDR3 DNA sequence: TGTGCCTGGAGTGGGGGACTAGCACGATTTAGCACAGATACGCAGTATTTT.

The V call is TRBV27, the J call TRBJ2-7; 9 nucleotides align to TRBD1. Germline V gives CDR1 MNHEY, CDR2 SMNVEV (reference sequence). J gave up 0 bases and V 7 bases, and 7 bases lay outside the gene matches. This CDR3 is built from 15 residues. The CDR3: CASKPGQGSSYEQYF. The CDR3 coding sequence is TGTGCCAGCAAACCGGGACAGGGATCCTCCTACGAGCAGTACTTC.

This rearrangement joins TRBV7-9 to TRBJ2-7; 7 bases map to TRBD1. V shed 5 bases, J shed 6 bases, and the junction held 4 bases outside the gene matches. Germline V CDR1 and CDR2: SEHNR, FQNEAQ (reference sequence). This CDR3 has 12 amino acids. CDR3 residues: CASSTTGAEQYF. The CDR3 nucleotides read TGTGCCAGCAGCACAACAGGGGCCGAGCAGTACTTC.

The rearrangement joins TRBV5-1 to TRBJ2-7, with 9 positions matching TRBD2. Unmatched junction bases numbered 13, after V lost 6 bases and J lost 6 bases. This CDR3 is built from 15 residues. Germline values: CDR1 SGHRS, CDR2 YFSETQ. The CDR3 loop is CASNYASGDWGEQYF. CDR3 DNA sequence: TGCGCCAGCAACTATGCTAGCGGGGACTGGGGCGAGCAGTACTTC.

The sample holds a few counts of this clone. The chain joins TRBV10-3 to TRBJ1-3; maybe TRBD1 (5 bases). V was cut by 0 bases and J by 3 bases, with 9 bases left in between. The length of the CDR3 is 15 residues. Germline V gene sequence: CDR1 ENHRY, CDR2 SYGVKD. CDR3 sequence: CAISESPGIGNTIYF. CDR3 in DNA: TGTGCCATCAGTGAGTCCCCAGGGATTGGAAACACCATATATTTT.

This clone has a single count. The gene calls are TRBV27 and TRBJ1-2; tentatively, D is TRBD1 (6 bases). Trimming took off 5 bases at V and 5 bases at J, with 21 bases between the two ends. CDR1 and CDR2 (germline): MNHEY, SMNVEV (reference sequence). This CDR3 is built from 16 residues. For the CDR3, the DNA is TGTGCCAGCAGTCCCTTCTTCCTCCCAGGGGATTATGGCTACACCTTC. Its translation: CASSPFFLPGDYGYTF.